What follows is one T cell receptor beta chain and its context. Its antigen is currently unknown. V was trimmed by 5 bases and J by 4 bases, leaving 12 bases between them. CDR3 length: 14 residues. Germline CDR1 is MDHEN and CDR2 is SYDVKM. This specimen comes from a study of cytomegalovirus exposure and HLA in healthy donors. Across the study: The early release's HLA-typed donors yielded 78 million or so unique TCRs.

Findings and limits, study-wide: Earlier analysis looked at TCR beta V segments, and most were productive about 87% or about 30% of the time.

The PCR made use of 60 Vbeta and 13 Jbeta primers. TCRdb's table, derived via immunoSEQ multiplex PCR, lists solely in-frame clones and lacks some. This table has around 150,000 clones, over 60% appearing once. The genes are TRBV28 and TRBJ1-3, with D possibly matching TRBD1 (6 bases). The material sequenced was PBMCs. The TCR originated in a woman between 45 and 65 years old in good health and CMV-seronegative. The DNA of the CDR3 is TGTGCCAGCAGTCCCCGGGACAAAGGAAACACCATATATTTT. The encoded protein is CASSPRDKGNTIYF.